Presented here are 7 T cell receptor beta chains from one specimen sequenced in a study of shared clonotypes between healthy human individuals. Naivety among CD8 cells was defined by CD45RO negativity and positive CCR7 selection, thereby excluding terminally differentiated effector memory CD45RA+ cells. TCRdb's table, derived via immunoSEQ multiplex PCR, lists solely in-frame clones and lacks some. The sample gives about 2,200,000 clones, about 92% of which show up once; 1.7% is in the top ten. The sample taken for sequencing was naive CD8+ T cells from PBMCs. These receptors all come from a young man in good health. Some clones in this sample may be carry-over from other donors' samples.

The chain employs TRBV7-3 and TRBJ2-1; 7 bases match TRBD2. V gave up 5 bases and J gave up 1 base; unmatched junction bases: 8. The CDR3 consists of 16 residues. Germline-derived CDR1 and CDR2 are SGHTA and FQGTGA. The CDR3 DNA follows: TGTGCCAGCAGCCCTACTGGCGGGGGTTCCTACAATGAGCAGTTCTTC. Translating it yields CASSPTGGGSYNEQFF.

In DNA form, the CDR3 reads TGTGCCAGTAGTACCCCGTTCGGCAGTCGCTACGAGCAGTACTTC. Translation gives CASSTPFGSRYEQYF. The chain carries TRBV19 and TRBJ2-7; D is unresolved. V lost 4 bases, J lost 3 bases, and 16 bases lay in between. Per germline, CDR1 LNHDA and CDR2 SQIVND (reference sequence). This CDR3 is 15 amino acids long.

V gene TRBV19 combines with J gene TRBJ1-1; no reliable D call. The ends were cut back, 5 bases at V and 0 bases at J, with 16 bases in the middle. The CDR3 runs to 16 residues. CDR1 LNHDA and CDR2 SQIVND come from the germline V gene (reference sequence). In DNA, the CDR3 is TGTGCCAGTAGTCCGCGGGGTCCAAATATGAACACTGAAGCTTTCTTT. The encoded protein is CASSPRGPNMNTEAFF.

J is TRBJ2-3 and V is TRBV9, with TRBD1 matching 8 bases. This CDR3 spans 15 amino acids. J lost 0 bases, V lost 3 bases, and 3 bases had no gene match. Germline V lookup: CDR1 SGDLS, CDR2 YYNGEE. Written as DNA, the CDR3 is TGTGCCAGCAGCGCCAGGGACAGGAGCACAGATACGCAGTATTTT. This translates into CASSARDRSTDTQYF.

The chain has TRBV7-9 and TRBJ1-4; 8 bases line up with TRBD1. Per the germline V gene, CDR1 is SEHNR and CDR2 is FQNEAQ (reference sequence). The CDR3 has 12 amino acids. Losses at the gene ends were 1 base for V and 16 bases for J; bases not matched to a gene: 5. The CDR3 spells CASSLEGQGWFF. In DNA form, the CDR3 reads TGTGCCAGCAGCTTAGAAGGACAGGGTTGGTTTTTT.

The chain links TRBV14 to TRBJ1-1; no clear D. The V gene lost 7 bases and the J gene lost 1 base, with 16 bases spanning the gap. Germline-derived CDR1 and CDR2 are SGHDN and FVKESK. The CDR3 totals 15 residues. CDR3 residues: CASTEIRGGNTEAFF. The CDR3 DNA reads TGTGCCAGCACCGAAATTCGGGGTGGGAACACTGAAGCTTTCTTT.

The rearrangement links TRBV6-5 to TRBJ2-2; D assignment may be TRBD1 or TRBD2 (5 bases each). The CDR3 extends over 14 amino acids. The germline CDR1 and CDR2 sequences are MNHEY and SVGAGI. Trimming removed 0 bases at V and 8 bases at J, with 10 bases between. The CDR3 coding sequence is TGTGCCAGCAGTTACTCGACTGGGGGTGGGGAGCTGTTTTTT. Its translation: CASSYSTGGGELFF.